One T cell receptor beta chain is described in this entry. What it binds is unknown. The source of the sample is a study of cytomegalovirus exposure and HLA in healthy donors. The CDR3 is 17 residues long. The germline gives CDR1 MNHEY, CDR2 SMNVEV (reference sequence). The V and J ends lost 2 bases and 1 base respectively, with 16 bases between them. The table came from immunoSEQ multiplex PCR; TCRdb's copy has only in-frame clones and leaves some out. The data hold around 60,000 clones, with about 92% observed a single time. Study results and caveats: Cytomegalovirus association was assigned to more than 150 TCR beta chains.

The chain uses TRBV27 and TRBJ2-3; weak D call: TRBD2 (5 bases). The specimen sequenced was PBMCs. The origin of this receptor is a woman aged 18-30 years in good health and CMV-seronegative. The CDR3 sequence is CASSLAPSGFGTDTQYF. In DNA, the CDR3 is TGTGCCAGCAGTTTAGCCCCCTCGGGGTTCGGCACAGATACGCAGTATTTT.